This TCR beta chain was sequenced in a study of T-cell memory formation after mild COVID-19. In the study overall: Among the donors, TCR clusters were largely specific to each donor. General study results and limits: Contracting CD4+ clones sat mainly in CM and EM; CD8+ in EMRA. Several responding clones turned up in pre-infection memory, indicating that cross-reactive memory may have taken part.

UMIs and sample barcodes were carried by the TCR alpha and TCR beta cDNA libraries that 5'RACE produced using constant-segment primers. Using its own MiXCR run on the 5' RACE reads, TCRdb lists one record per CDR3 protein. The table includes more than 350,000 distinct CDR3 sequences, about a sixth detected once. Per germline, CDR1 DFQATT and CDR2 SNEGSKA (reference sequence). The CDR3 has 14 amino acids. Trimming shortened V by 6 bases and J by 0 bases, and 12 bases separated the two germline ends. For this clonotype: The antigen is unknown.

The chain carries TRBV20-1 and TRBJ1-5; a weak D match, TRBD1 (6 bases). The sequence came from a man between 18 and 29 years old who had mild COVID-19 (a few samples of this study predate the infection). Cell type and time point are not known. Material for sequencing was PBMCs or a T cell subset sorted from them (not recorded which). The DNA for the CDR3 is TGCAGTGCCAATTCCAGGGGTAGCAATCAGCCCCAGCATTTT. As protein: CSANSRGSNQPQHF.